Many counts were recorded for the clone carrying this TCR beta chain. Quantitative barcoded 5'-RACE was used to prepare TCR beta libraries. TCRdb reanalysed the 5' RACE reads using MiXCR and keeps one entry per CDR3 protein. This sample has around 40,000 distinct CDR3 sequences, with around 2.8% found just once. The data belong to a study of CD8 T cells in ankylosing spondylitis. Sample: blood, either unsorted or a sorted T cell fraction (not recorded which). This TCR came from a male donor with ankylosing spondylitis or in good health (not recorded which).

The CDR3 sequence is CASSVEAGPYNEQFF. CDR3 coding DNA: TGTGCCAGCAGCGTAGAAGCGGGGCCCTACAATGAGCAGTTCTTC. The rearrangement joins TRBV9 to TRBJ2-1, with 7 nucleotides matching TRBD2. J gave up 2 bases and V 0 bases, and 2 bases lay outside the gene matches. This CDR3 is built from 15 residues. CDR1 and CDR2 (germline): SGDLS, YYNGEE. The entire variable domain, with the rest obtained from reference TRBV9 and TRBJ2-1, is as follows: DSGVTQTPKHLITATGQRVTLRCSPRSGDLSVYWYQQSLDQGLQFLIQYYNGEERAKGNILERFSAQQFPDLHSELNLSSLELGDSALYFCASSVEAGPYNEQFFGPGTRLTVL.